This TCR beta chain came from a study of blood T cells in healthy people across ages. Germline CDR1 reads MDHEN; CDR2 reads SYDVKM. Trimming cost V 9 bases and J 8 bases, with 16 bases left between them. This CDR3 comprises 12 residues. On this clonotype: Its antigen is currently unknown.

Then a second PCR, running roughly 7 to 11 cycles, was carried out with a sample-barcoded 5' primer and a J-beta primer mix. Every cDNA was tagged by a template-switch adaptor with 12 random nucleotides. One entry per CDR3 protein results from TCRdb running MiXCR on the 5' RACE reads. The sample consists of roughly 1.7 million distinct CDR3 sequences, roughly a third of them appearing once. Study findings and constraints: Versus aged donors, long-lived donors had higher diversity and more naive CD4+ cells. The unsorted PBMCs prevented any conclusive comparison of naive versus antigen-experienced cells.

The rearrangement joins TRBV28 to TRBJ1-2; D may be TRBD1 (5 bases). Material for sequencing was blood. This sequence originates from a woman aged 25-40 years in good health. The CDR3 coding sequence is TGTGCCAGTCTCGACAGAGCGAGGGGCTACACCTTC. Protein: CASLDRARGYTF.